Described below is a single T cell receptor (beta chain) sequence and its context. The sample originates from a study of blood T cell repertoires in COVID-19. Profiling relied on immunoSEQ multiplex PCR, and the TCRdb table lists in-frame clones only, not all of them. The repertoire holds 95,000 to 120,000 clones, with 55% to 75% as singletons. V shed 4 bases and J shed 2 bases, with 13 bases lying between them. The CDR3 is made up of 15 amino acids. Germline-derived CDR1 and CDR2 are SGHKS and YYEKEE (reference sequence). This chain joins TRBV5-5 and TRBJ1-3; tentatively, D is TRBD1 (6 bases). The receptor was isolated from a woman in her thirties or forties with acute or convalescent COVID-19. Sequencing was done on a sample of peripheral blood. CDR3 sequence (DNA): TGTGCCAGCAGCCCGGACAGAAATGCTGGAAACACCATATATTTT. It translates to CASSPDRNAGNTIYF. The variable domain in full, completed from reference TRBV5-5 and TRBJ1-3, reads DAGVTQSPTHLIKTRGQQVTLRCSPISGHKSVSWYQQVLGQGPQFIFQYYEKEERGRGNFPDRFSARQFPNYSSELNVNALLLGDSALYLCASSPDRNAGNTIYFGEGSWLTVV.